These T cell receptor beta chains were read from a single sample in a study of blood T cells in healthy people across ages. TCRdb itself ran the 5' RACE reads through MiXCR, one entry per CDR3 protein. The table shows roughly 2 million distinct CDR3 sequences, with roughly 52% occurring only once. Input material: blood. The receptors were sampled from a woman aged 40 to 50 in good health. CDR3s include the opening cysteine and the closing phenylalanine or tryptophan. Fields, in order: clone size, J gene, D gene, V gene, CDR3 protein, CDR3 DNA. The D gene is left open where the match is weak. Clone size, where shown, is once, few, many, or a class for clones that have expanded.

clone_size: few
j_call: TRBJ2-5
d_call: .
v_call: TRBV4-3
cdr3_aa: CASSQNRLDRETQYF
cdr3_nt: TGCGCCAGCAGCCAGAACAGGTTGGATAGGGAGACCCAGTACTTC

clone_size: .
j_call: TRBJ2-5
d_call: .
v_call: TRBV5-6
cdr3_aa: CASSREQETQETQYF
cdr3_nt: TGTGCCAGCAGTCGCGAACAGGAGACCCAAGAGACCCAGTACTTC

clone_size: .
j_call: TRBJ2-7
d_call: TRBD1
v_call: TRBV6-6
cdr3_aa: CASSRLGQGSSYEQYF
cdr3_nt: TGTGCCAGCAGTCGTTTGGGACAGGGATCGTCGTACGAGCAGTACTTC

clone_size: few
j_call: TRBJ1-6
d_call: .
v_call: TRBV4-3
cdr3_aa: CASSQDEKGVVPLHF
cdr3_nt: TGCGCCAGCAGCCAAGATGAAAAGGGTGTGGTACCCCTCCACTTT

clone_size: .
j_call: TRBJ2-3
d_call: TRBD2
v_call: TRBV5-1
cdr3_aa: CASSPRLAGGTDAQYF
cdr3_nt: TGCGCCAGCAGCCCGAGACTAGCGGGGGGAACAGATGCGCAGTATTTT

clone_size: few
j_call: TRBJ1-2
d_call: .
v_call: TRBV6-5
cdr3_aa: CASSRTVFTYGYTF
cdr3_nt: TGTGCCAGCAGTCGGACCGTTTTTACTTATGGCTACACCTTC

clone_size: .
j_call: TRBJ2-7
d_call: TRBD2
v_call: TRBV6-1
cdr3_aa: CASSLLAGGNYEQYF
cdr3_nt: TGTGCCAGCAGCCTTCTAGCGGGGGGAAATTACGAGCAGTACTTC

clone_size: many
j_call: TRBJ2-1
d_call: .
v_call: TRBV29-1
cdr3_aa: CSVRRGSYNEQFF
cdr3_nt: TGCAGCGTTCGTCGGGGCTCCTACAATGAGCAGTTCTTC

clone_size: .
j_call: TRBJ1-1
d_call: .
v_call: TRBV29-1
cdr3_aa: CSVAKDREAFF
cdr3_nt: TGCAGCGTTGCAAAAGACAGGGAAGCTTTCTTT

clone_size: few
j_call: TRBJ2-5
d_call: .
v_call: TRBV12-3/TRBV12-4
cdr3_aa: CASSPQESETQYF
cdr3_nt: TGTGCCAGCTCTCCGCAGGAATCGGAGACCCAGTACTTC

clone_size: .
j_call: TRBJ2-1
d_call: TRBD2
v_call: TRBV5-1
cdr3_aa: CASSPIGGVNSRNEQFF
cdr3_nt: TGCGCCAGCAGCCCGATCGGGGGGGTTAATAGTAGGAATGAGCAGTTCTTC

clone_size: few
j_call: TRBJ2-1
d_call: TRBD2
v_call: TRBV12-3/TRBV12-4
cdr3_aa: CASSSLLAGGDNEQFF
cdr3_nt: TGTGCCAGCAGTTCCCTACTAGCGGGGGGGGACAATGAGCAGTTCTTC

clone_size: few
j_call: TRBJ2-7
d_call: .
v_call: TRBV12-3/TRBV12-4
cdr3_aa: CASSGDVAYEQYF
cdr3_nt: TGTGCCAGCAGTGGCGACGTTGCCTACGAGCAGTACTTC

clone_size: few
j_call: TRBJ2-7
d_call: TRBD1
v_call: TRBV4-3
cdr3_aa: CASSQDKDRGYEQYF
cdr3_nt: TGCGCCAGCAGCCAAGATAAGGACAGGGGATACGAGCAGTACTTC

clone_size: few
j_call: TRBJ2-1
d_call: .
v_call: TRBV4-1
cdr3_aa: CASSQDPPAHYNEQFF
cdr3_nt: TGCGCCAGCAGCCAAGATCCACCAGCACACTACAATGAGCAGTTCTTC

clone_size: .
j_call: TRBJ1-2
d_call: .
v_call: TRBV28
cdr3_aa: CASTSDRWGANYGYTF
cdr3_nt: TGTGCCAGCACCTCCGATCGGTGGGGGGCGAACTATGGCTACACCTTC

clone_size: few
j_call: TRBJ2-1
d_call: .
v_call: TRBV12-5
cdr3_aa: CASGLVTENEQFF
cdr3_nt: TGTGCTAGTGGTTTGGTAACAGAGAATGAGCAGTTCTTC

clone_size: few
j_call: TRBJ2-1
d_call: TRBD2
v_call: TRBV6-2/TRBV6-3
cdr3_aa: CASSLKAGGPFEQFF
cdr3_nt: TGTGCCAGCAGTTTGAAAGCGGGGGGGCCTTTTGAGCAGTTCTTC

clone_size: .
j_call: TRBJ2-5
d_call: TRBD2
v_call: TRBV27
cdr3_aa: CASSSPGLAGGPRETQYF
cdr3_nt: TGTGCCAGCAGTTCTCCGGGACTAGCGGGGGGGCCGCGAGAGACCCAGTACTTC